This TCR beta chain derives from a study of T cell responses to AZD1222 COVID-19 vaccine. CDR3 length: 15 amino acids. Per the germline V gene, CDR1 is MNHEY and CDR2 is SMNVEV (reference sequence). Deletions cut 8 bases from V and 0 bases from J, with 16 bases between. Notes on the study in general: Most donors were white British and more were female, and clonal diversity was possibly underestimated.

This clone was observed a handful of times. The antigen is undetermined. This table comes from immunoSEQ multiplex PCR, and its TCRdb copy is limited to in-frame clones, with some not included. This table holds 180,000 or so clones, 85% to 95% found once. The sequenced sample was peripheral blood, obtained on day 0 of AZD1222 vaccination. The J gene is TRBJ2-5, the V gene TRBV27; perhaps TRBD2 as D (6 bases). This sequence was found in an adult in good health. CDR3 DNA sequence: TGTGCCAGCCGATACCGGGACTCCTACCAAGAGACCCAGTACTTC. Protein product: CASRYRDSYQETQYF.